The 19 T cell receptor beta chains below all came from one sample that was sequenced in a study of T cells after yellow fever vaccination. TCRdb reprocessed the 5' RACE reads via MiXCR and lists one record per CDR3 protein. The sample contains over 250,000 distinct CDR3 sequences, 5.2% of which appear only once. Sequencing used CD4+ T cells sorted from PBMCs, obtained on the day of the yellow fever booster vaccination. The receptors stem from a young man who received the YFV17D yellow fever vaccine.

This clonotype was recorded only once. V usage is TRBV9 and J usage is TRBJ2-3, with 7 bases fitting TRBD1. Germline values: CDR1 SGDLS, CDR2 YYNGEE. Trimming cost V 3 bases and J 6 bases; bases outside gene matches: 10. The CDR3 totals 15 residues. Written as DNA, the CDR3 is TGTGCCAGCAGCGCCCGGGACAGAGCCTTCGATACGCAGTATTTT. This translates into CASSARDRAFDTQYF.

This clonotype was found many times. The rearrangement joins TRBV20-1 to TRBJ1-1; no firm D call. V gave up 2 bases and J gave up 5 bases, with 12 bases separating them. This CDR3 has 13 amino acids. Germline-derived CDR1 and CDR2 are DFQATT and SNEGSKA (reference sequence). As DNA, the CDR3 is TGCAGTGCTAGACCTGACATTGAAACTGAAGCTTTCTTT. This translates into CSARPDIETEAFF.

This clonotype occurred many times. The chain carries TRBV4-2 and TRBJ1-1; D unresolved. V dropped 0 bases and J dropped 10 bases, with 9 bases sitting between them. This CDR3 spans 12 amino acids. Per the germline V gene, CDR1 is LGHNA and CDR2 is YNFKEQ. CDR3 sequence: CASSQDGRVAFF. DNA of the CDR3: TGTGCCAGCAGCCAAGATGGGAGGGTAGCTTTCTTT.

The CDR3 DNA is TGTGCCAGCAGCTTAGTAGGCGGTCTCTACGAGCAGTACGTC. Translating it yields CASSLVGGLYEQYV. This chain connects TRBV7-8 to TRBJ2-7, with D unclear. The germline gives CDR1 SGHVS, CDR2 FQNEAQ. Trimming left V 1 base short and J 3 bases short, with 10 bases between. CDR3 length equals 14 residues.

This sequence joins TRBV6-1 and TRBJ1-2; a possible D gene is TRBD1 (5 bases). Between the trimmed V and J ends, which lost 1 base and 6 bases, there was a span of 9 bases. The CDR3 consists of 13 residues. Germline CDR1 reads MNHNS; CDR2 reads SASEGT. The DNA of the CDR3 is TGTGCCAGCAGTGAAGGGGGCGCGAATGGCTACACCTTC. Translation gives CASSEGGANGYTF.

The sample holds a few counts of this clonotype. The chain combines TRBV18 with TRBJ2-5; D is ambiguous. Germline CDR1 KGHSH, CDR2 LQKENI. The CDR3 contains 13 residues. Trimming removed 3 bases from V and 9 bases from J, with 14 bases in between. In nucleotides, the CDR3 is TGTGCCAGCTCACCGGATTTCGAAAGGGCCCAGTACTTC. This sequence encodes CASSPDFERAQYF.

The chain links TRBV20-1 to TRBJ1-5; tentatively, D is TRBD1 (6 bases). Germline CDR1 DFQATT, CDR2 SNEGSKA (reference sequence). CDR3 length equals 15 residues. Trimming removed 6 bases from V and 0 bases from J, with 15 bases in between. The CDR3 DNA follows: TGCAGTGCCCTACGGGGGGCGCCTAGCAATCAGCCCCAGCATTTT. Its translation: CSALRGAPSNQPQHF.

This chain joins TRBV2 and TRBJ2-7, with TRBD2 matching 9 bases. Germline V CDR1 and CDR2: SNHLY, FYNNEI. The CDR3 totals 16 residues. V lost 0 bases, J lost 3 bases, and 6 bases stayed unmatched. CDR3 DNA: TGTGCCAGCAGTGAAGCGGGCGGGGGGGCAAACTACGAGCAGTACTTC. Translation gives CASSEAGGGANYEQYF.

The CDR3 nucleotides are TGTGCCAGCAGCCAAGAACAGGCTAACTATGGCTACACCTTC. Its protein is CASSQEQANYGYTF. This chain uses TRBV14 with TRBJ1-2; tentatively, D is TRBD1 (5 bases). The germline gives CDR1 SGHDN, CDR2 FVKESK. With 0 bases removed from V and 0 bases from J, the gap between germline ends came to 5 bases. This CDR3 is 14 amino acids long.

This clonotype was seen many times. This chain joins TRBV4-3 and TRBJ2-7, with D tentatively TRBD2 (6 bases). The CDR3 is 17 residues long. The V end lost 0 bases, the J end lost 0 bases, and 15 bases lay between the germline ends. Looked up from germline, CDR1 is LGHNA and CDR2 is YSLEER. CDR3: CASSQEGGLVPSYEQYF. CDR3 DNA sequence: TGCGCCAGCAGCCAAGAGGGAGGACTCGTACCCTCCTACGAGCAGTACTTC.

This clonotype was detected a few times. This rearrangement joins TRBV28 to TRBJ1-1; tentative D call: TRBD1 (6 bases). Looked up from germline, CDR1 is MDHEN and CDR2 is SYDVKM. Trimming pared 6 bases from V and 4 bases from J, leaving 15 bases between. The CDR3 totals 14 residues. This CDR3 reads CASSPGQSATEAFF. DNA for the CDR3: TGTGCCAGCAGCCCCGGACAGAGCGCCACTGAAGCTTTCTTT.

A few counts support this clonotype. V is TRBV12-3 or TRBV12-4 and J is TRBJ1-1; D call uncertain. V lost 4 bases to trimming and J lost 0 bases, with 15 bases between them. This CDR3 has 16 amino acids. The chain's CDR3 is CASSSRRTIMNTEAFF. In nucleotides, the CDR3 is TGTGCCAGCAGTTCCCGACGGACTATCATGAACACTGAAGCTTTCTTT.

The CDR3 coding sequence is TGTGCCAGCTCACCACGGGCGGGCGGCACTGAAGCTTTCTTT. This gives the protein CASSPRAGGTEAFF. This chain connects TRBV18 to TRBJ1-1; no definite D call. The ends were cut back, 1 base at V and 4 bases at J, with 10 bases in the middle. The CDR3 runs to 14 residues. Germline CDR1 KGHSH, CDR2 LQKENI.

This clonotype was seen repeatedly, ten times or more. This sequence joins TRBV6-1 and TRBJ2-3, with TRBD2 matching 8 bases. There are 18 residues in the CDR3. Germline values: CDR1 MNHNS, CDR2 SASEGT. The ends lost 2 bases at V and 1 base at J; junction bases unmatched: 11. CDR3 sequence reads: CASSEYSGGPAGTDTQYF. The DNA for the CDR3 is TGTGCCAGCAGTGAATACAGCGGGGGCCCAGCTGGCACAGATACGCAGTATTTT.

CDR3 in amino acids: CATSEPGAGANVLTF. The CDR3 region has the DNA TGTGCCACCAGTGAGCCTGGTGCTGGGGCCAACGTCCTGACTTTC. The chain is built from TRBV24-1 and TRBJ2-6, with D unresolved. V was shortened by 4 bases and J by 2 bases, with 8 bases between the two germline ends. The CDR3 sequence is 15 residues long. The germline CDR1 and CDR2 sequences are KGHDR and SFDVKD.

This clonotype was picked up a small number of times. The J gene is TRBJ1-5, the V gene TRBV4-1, with 9 bases that match TRBD1. Per germline, CDR1 MGHRA and CDR2 YSYEKL. The CDR3 has 19 amino acids. V lost 3 bases and J lost 2; bases outside the gene matches: 14. CDR3 loop: CASSHPLPGQGLRNQPQHF. CDR3 sequence (DNA): TGCGCCAGCAGCCACCCTCTCCCGGGACAGGGTCTTCGCAATCAGCCCCAGCATTTT.

The chain combines TRBV9 with TRBJ2-3; D uncertain. The V gene's germline CDR1 is SGDLS and CDR2 YYNGEE. The ends were cut back, 0 bases at V and 0 bases at J, with 8 bases in the middle. The CDR3 totals 15 residues. This CDR3 reads CASSVGTESTDTQYF. CDR3 in DNA: TGTGCCAGCAGCGTAGGTACAGAAAGCACAGATACGCAGTATTTT.

This clonotype has only a few counts. The chain employs TRBV7-8 and TRBJ1-1; D call uncertain. CDR1 is SGHVS and CDR2 is FQNEAQ in the germline V gene. CDR3 length equals 13 residues. V lost 7 bases and J 4 bases, leaving 13 bases between the germline ends. The DNA for the CDR3 is TGTGCCAGCACCGACACCGTGAGCACTGAAGCTTTCTTT. This gives the protein CASTDTVSTEAFF.

The genes are TRBV18 and TRBJ2-5; D is unclear. Trimming removed 2 bases at V and 3 bases at J, with 4 bases between. Germline CDR1 and CDR2: KGHSH and LQKENI. The CDR3 is made up of 12 amino acids. The CDR3 spells CASSPYEETQYF. The CDR3 DNA is TGTGCCAGCTCACCATATGAAGAGACCCAGTACTTC. The whole variable domain, filled in from reference TRBV18 and TRBJ2-5, reads NAGVMQNPRHLVRRRGQEARLRCSPMKGHSHVYWYRQLPEEGLKFMVYLQKENIIDESGMPKERFSAEFPKEGPSILRIQQVVRGDSAAYFCASSPYEETQYFGPGTRLLVL.